The present TCR beta chain was sequenced within a study of blood T cell repertoires in COVID-19. The CDR3 sequence is 15 residues long. J lost 1 base, V lost 4 bases, and 7 bases had no gene match. CDR1 is SGHDT and CDR2 is YYEEEE in the germline V gene. Sequenced by immunoSEQ multiplex PCR; TCRdb stores in-frame clones only, minus some. This sample carries approximately 190,000 clones, 82% of them seen once, and the ten largest clones take approximately 8.1%. This TCR came from an older woman with COVID-19, enrolled during active disease. The sample consisted of peripheral blood. The rearrangement uses TRBV5-6 and TRBJ1-2; TRBD1 matches 7 bases. Here the CDR3 DNA reads TGTGCCAGCAGCCCGGACAGGAAGCTTAACTATGGCTACACCTTC. Translated: CASSPDRKLNYGYTF. Based on the CDR3 plus reference TRBV5-6 and TRBJ1-2, the full variable domain is DAGVTQSPTHLIKTRGQQVTLRCSPKSGHDTVSWYQQALGQGPQFIFQYYEEEERQRGNFPDRFSGHQFPNYSSELNVNALLLGDSALYLCASSPDRKLNYGYTFGSGTRLTVV.